This TCR beta chain was observed in a study of T cell clusters in autoimmune cytopenias. Study-level findings and limits: TRB repertoire shifts in secondary cytopenia and chronic lymphocytic leukemia mostly reflected lymphoma, not autoimmunity. Primary autoimmune cytopenia patients appeared to lack physiological T cell clusters present in healthy donors.

One tube held mixed TRB-A and TRB-B primer pools for touch-down PCR. TCRdb reprocessed the multiplex PCR reads, keeping one entry per CDR3 protein, no DNA. The sample's table shows around 8,000 distinct CDR3 sequences. TRB amplification used roughly 250 ng of peripheral blood genomic DNA. This clonotype ranks as medium-sized in terms of frequency. Its antigen is as yet unknown. Per the germline V gene, CDR1 is KGHSH and CDR2 is LQKENI. This CDR3 has 16 residues. The TCR originated in a human donor with an autoimmune cytopenia or autoimmune hepatitis (not recorded which). This rearrangement joins TRBV18 to TRBJ2-2. Sequencing was performed on peripheral blood. This CDR3 reads CASSPFDRQSTGELFF. Variable domain in full (rest from reference TRBV18 and TRBJ2-2): NAGVMQNPRHLVRRRGQEARLRCSPMKGHSHVYWYRQLPEEGLKFMVYLQKENIIDESGMPKERFSAEFPKEGPSILRIQQVVRGDSAAYFCASSPFDRQSTGELFFGEGSRLTVL.